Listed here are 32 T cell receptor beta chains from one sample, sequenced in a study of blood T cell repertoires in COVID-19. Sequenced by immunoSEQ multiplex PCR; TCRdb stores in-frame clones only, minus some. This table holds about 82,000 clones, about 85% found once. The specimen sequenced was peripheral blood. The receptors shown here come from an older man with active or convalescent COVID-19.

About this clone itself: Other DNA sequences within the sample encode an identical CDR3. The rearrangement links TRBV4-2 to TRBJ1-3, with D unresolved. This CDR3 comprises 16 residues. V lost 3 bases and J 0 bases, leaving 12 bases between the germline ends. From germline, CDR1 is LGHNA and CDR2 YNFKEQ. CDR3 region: CASSQTTTYSGNTIYF. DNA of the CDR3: TGTGCCAGCAGCCAGACAACAACATACTCTGGAAACACCATATATTTT.

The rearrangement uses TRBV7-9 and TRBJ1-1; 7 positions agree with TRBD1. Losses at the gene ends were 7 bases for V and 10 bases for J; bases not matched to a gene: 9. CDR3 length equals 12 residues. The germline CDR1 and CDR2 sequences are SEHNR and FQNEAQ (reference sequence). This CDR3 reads CASIPTGRVAFF. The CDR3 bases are TGTGCCAGCATCCCGACAGGGAGAGTAGCTTTCTTT.

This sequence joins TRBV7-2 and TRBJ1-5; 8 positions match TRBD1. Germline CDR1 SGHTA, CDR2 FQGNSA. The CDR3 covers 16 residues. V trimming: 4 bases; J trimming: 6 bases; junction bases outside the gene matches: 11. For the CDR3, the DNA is TGTGCCAGCAGCTCAGCGCTCGCAGGGGGCGCTCAGCCCCAGCATTTT. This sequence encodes CASSSALAGGAQPQHF.

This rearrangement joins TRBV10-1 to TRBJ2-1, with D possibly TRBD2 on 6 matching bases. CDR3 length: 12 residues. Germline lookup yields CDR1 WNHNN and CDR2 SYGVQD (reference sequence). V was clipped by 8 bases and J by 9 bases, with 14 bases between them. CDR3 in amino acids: CASGRRAGEQFF. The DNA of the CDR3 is TGCGCCAGCGGCAGGAGGGCCGGTGAGCAGTTCTTC.

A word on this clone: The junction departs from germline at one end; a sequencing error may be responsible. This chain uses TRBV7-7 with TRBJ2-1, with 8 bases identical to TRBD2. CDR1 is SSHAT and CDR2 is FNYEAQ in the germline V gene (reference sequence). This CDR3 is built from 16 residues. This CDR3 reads CASSFGRGAPYNEQFF. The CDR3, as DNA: TGTGCTAGCAGCTTCGGGCGGGGGGCCCCCTACAATGAGCAGTTCTTC.

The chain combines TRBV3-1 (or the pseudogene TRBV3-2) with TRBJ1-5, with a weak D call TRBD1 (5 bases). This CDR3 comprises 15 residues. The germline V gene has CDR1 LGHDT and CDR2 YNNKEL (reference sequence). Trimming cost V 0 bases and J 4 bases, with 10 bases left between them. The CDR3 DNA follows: TGTGCCAGCAGCCAAGATGGGGCGGAGAATCAGCCCCAGCATTTT. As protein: CASSQDGAENQPQHF.

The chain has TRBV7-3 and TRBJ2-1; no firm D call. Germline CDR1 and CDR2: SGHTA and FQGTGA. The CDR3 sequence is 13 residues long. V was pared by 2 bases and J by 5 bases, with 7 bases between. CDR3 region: CASSLQANNEQFF. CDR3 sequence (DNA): TGTGCCAGCAGCTTACAGGCTAACAATGAGCAGTTCTTC.

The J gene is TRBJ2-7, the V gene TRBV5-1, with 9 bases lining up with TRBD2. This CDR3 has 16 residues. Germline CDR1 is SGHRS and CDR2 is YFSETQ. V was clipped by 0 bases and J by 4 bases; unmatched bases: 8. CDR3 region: CASSLAGLAGGYEQYV. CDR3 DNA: TGCGCCAGCAGCTTGGCCGGTTTGGCGGGAGGGTACGAGCAGTACGTC.

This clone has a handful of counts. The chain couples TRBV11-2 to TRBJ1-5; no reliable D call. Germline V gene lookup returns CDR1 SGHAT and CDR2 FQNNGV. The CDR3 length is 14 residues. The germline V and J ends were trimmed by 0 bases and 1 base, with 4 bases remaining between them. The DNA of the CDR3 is TGTGCCAGCAGCTTAGACTACAGCAATCAGCCCCAGCATTTT. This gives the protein CASSLDYSNQPQHF. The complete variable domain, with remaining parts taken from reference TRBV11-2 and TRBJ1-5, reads EAGVAQSPRYKIIEKRQSVAFWCNPISGHATLYWYQQILGQGPKLLIQFQNNGVVDDSQLPKDRFSAERLKGVDSTLKIQPAKLEDSAVYLCASSLDYSNQPQHFGDGTRLSIL.

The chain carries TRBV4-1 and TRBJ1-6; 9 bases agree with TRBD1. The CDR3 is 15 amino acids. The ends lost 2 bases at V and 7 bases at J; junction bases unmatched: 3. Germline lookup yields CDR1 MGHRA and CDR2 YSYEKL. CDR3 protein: CASSQPGTGNSPLHF. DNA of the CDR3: TGCGCCAGCAGCCAACCCGGGACAGGGAATTCACCCCTCCACTTT.

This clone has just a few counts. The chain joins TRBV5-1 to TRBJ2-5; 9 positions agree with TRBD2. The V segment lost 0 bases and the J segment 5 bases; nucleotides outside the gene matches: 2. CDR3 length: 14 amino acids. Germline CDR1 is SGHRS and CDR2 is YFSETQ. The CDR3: CASSLVAGVETQYF. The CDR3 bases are TGCGCCAGCAGCTTGGTAGCGGGAGTGGAGACCCAGTACTTC.

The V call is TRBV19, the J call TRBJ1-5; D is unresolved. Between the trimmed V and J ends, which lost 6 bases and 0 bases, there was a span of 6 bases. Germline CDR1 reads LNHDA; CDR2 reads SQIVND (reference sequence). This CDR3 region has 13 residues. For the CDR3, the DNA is TGTGCCAGTAGGGACTATAGCAATCAGCCCCAGCATTTT. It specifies CASRDYSNQPQHF. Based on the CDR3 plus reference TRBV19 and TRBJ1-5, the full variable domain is DGGITQSPKYLFRKEGQNVTLSCEQNLNHDAMYWYRQDPGQGLRLIYYSQIVNDFQKGDIAEGYSVSREKKESFPLTVTSAQKNPTAFYLCASRDYSNQPQHFGDGTRLSIL.

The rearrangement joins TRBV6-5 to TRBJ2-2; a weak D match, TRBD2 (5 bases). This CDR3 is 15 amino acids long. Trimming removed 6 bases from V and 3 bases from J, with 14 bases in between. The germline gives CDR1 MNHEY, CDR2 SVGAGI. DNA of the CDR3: TGTGCCAGCAGCCGGACTTATTCAGACACCGGGGAGCTGTTTTTT. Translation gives CASSRTYSDTGELFF.

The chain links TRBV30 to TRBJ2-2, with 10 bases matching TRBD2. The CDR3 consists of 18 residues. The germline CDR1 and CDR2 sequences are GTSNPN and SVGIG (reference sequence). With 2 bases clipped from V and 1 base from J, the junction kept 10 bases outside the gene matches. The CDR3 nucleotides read TGTGCCTGGAGTCATAGCGGGAGGTTTGGTTGGAACACCGGGGAGCTGTTTTTT. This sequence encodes CAWSHSGRFGWNTGELFF. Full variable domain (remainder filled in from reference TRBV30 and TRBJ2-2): SQTIHQWPATLVQPVGSPLSLECTVEGTSNPNLYWYRQAAGRGLQLLFYSVGIGQISSEVPQNLSASRPQDRQFILSSKKLLLSDSGFYLCAWSHSGRFGWNTGELFFGEGSRLTVL.

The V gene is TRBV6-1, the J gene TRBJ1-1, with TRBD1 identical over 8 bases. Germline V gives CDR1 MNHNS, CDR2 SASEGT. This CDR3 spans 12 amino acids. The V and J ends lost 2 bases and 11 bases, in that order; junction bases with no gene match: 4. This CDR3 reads CASSELQGGAFF. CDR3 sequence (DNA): TGTGCCAGCAGTGAATTACAGGGGGGGGCTTTCTTT.

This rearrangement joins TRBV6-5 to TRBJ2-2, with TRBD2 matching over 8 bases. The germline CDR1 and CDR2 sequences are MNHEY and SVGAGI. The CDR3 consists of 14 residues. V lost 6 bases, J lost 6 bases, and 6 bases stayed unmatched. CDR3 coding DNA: TGTGCCAGCAGAGGGGCTAGCGGGTCCGGGGAGCTGTTTTTT. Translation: CASRGASGSGELFF.

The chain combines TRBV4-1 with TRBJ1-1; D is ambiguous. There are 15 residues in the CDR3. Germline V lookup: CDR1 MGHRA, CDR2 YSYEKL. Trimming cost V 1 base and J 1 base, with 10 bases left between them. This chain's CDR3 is CASSQGSGRNTEAFF. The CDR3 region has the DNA TGCGCCAGCAGCCAAGGGTCCGGGAGGAACACTGAAGCTTTCTTT.

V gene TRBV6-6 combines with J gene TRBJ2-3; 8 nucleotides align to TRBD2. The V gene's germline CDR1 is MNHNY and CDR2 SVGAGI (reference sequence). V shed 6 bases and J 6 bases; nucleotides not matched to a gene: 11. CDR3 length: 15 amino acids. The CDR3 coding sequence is TGTGCCAGCAGCTCGGGACTAGGTCGGCTCGATACGCAGTATTTT. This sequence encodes CASSSGLGRLDTQYF.

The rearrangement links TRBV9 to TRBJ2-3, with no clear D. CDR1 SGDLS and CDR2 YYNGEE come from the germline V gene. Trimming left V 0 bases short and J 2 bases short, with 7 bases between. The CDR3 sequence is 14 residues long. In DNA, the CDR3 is TGTGCCAGCAGCGTAGCGGGTCTCACAGATACGCAGTATTTT. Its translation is CASSVAGLTDTQYF.

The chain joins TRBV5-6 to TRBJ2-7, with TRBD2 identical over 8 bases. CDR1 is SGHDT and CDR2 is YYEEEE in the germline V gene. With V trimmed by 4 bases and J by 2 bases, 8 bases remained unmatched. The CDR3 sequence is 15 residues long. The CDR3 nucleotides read TGTGCCAGCAGCCTTGCACTAGCGGTGGCCTACGAGCAGTACGTC. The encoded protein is CASSLALAVAYEQYV.

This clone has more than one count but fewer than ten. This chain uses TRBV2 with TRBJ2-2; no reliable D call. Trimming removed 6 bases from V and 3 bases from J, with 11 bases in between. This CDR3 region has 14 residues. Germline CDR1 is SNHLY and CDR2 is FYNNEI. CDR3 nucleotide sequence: TGTGCCAGCAGGTTCAACCCAGACACCGGGGAGCTGTTTTTT. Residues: CASRFNPDTGELFF.

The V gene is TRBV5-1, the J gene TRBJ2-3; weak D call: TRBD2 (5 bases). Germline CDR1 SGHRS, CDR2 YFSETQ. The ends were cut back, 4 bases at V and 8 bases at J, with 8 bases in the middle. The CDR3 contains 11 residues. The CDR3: CASSLGGTQYF. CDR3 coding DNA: TGCGCCAGCAGCCTCGGAGGTACGCAGTATTTT.

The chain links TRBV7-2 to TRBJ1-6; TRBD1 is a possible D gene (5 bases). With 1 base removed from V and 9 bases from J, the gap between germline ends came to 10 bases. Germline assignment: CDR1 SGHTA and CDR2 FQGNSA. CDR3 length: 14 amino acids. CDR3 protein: CASSLGGTGSPLHF. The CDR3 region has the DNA TGTGCCAGCAGCTTAGGGGGCACCGGTTCACCCCTCCACTTT. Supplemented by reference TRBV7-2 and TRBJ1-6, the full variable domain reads GAGVSQSPSNKVTEKGKDVELRCDPISGHTALYWYRQSLGQGLEFLIYFQGNSAPDKSGLPSDRFSAERTGGSVSTLTIQRTQQEDSAVYLCASSLGGTGSPLHFGNGTRLTVT.

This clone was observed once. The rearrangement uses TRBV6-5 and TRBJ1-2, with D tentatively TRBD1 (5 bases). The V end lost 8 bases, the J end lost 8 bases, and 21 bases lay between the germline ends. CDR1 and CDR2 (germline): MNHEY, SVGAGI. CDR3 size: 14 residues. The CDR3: CASRDSGERGGYTF. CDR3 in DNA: TGTGCCAGCCGGGACTCGGGGGAGAGAGGAGGCTACACCTTC.

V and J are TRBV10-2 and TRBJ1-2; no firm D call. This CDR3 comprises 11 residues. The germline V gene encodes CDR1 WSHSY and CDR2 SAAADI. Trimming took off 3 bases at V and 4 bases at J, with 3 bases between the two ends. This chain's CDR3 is CASSDGYGYTF. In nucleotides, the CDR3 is TGCGCCAGCAGTGACGGCTATGGCTACACCTTC.

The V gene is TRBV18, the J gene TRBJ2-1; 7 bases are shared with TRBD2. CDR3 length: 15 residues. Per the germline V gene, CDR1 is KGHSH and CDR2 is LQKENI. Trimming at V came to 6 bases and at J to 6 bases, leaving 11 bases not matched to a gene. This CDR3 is CASSPSGSDRNEQFF. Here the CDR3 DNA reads TGTGCCAGCTCCCCTAGCGGCTCAGACCGCAATGAGCAGTTCTTC.

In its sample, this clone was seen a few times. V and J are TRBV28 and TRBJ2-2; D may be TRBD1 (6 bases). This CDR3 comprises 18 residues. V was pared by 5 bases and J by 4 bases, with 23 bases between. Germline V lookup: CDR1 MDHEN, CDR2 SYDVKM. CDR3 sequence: CASSPPGQGSLGTGELFF. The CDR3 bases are TGTGCCAGCAGTCCGCCGGGACAAGGCTCCCTCGGCACCGGGGAGCTGTTTTTT.

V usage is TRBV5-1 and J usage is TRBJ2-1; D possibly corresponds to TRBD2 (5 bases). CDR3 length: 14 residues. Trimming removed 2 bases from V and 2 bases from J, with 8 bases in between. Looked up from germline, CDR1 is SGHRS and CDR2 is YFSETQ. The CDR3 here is CASSFKGAYNEQFF. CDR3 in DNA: TGCGCCAGCAGCTTTAAGGGAGCCTACAATGAGCAGTTCTTC.

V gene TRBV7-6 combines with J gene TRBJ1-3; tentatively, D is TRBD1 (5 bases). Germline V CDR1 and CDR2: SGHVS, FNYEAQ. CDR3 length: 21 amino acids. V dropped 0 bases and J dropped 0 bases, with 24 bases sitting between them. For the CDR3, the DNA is TGTGCCAGCAGCTTAGCTGTGCTAACAGGTTCCCGTTCGAGCTCTGGAAACACCATATATTTT. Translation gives CASSLAVLTGSRSSSGNTIYF.

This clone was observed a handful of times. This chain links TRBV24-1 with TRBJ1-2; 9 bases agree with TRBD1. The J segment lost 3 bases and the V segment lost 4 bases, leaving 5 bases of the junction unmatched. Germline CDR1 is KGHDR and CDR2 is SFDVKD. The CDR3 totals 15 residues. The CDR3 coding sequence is TGTGCCACCAGTGAGCCGGGACAGGGCGACTATGGCTACACCTTC. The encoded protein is CATSEPGQGDYGYTF.

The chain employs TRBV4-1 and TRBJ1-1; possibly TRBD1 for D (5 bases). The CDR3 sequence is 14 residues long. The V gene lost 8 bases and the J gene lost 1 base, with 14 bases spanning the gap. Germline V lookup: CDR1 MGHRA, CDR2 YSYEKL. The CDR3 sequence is CASREQGENTEAFF. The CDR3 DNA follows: TGCGCCAGCCGAGAGCAGGGTGAGAACACTGAAGCTTTCTTT.

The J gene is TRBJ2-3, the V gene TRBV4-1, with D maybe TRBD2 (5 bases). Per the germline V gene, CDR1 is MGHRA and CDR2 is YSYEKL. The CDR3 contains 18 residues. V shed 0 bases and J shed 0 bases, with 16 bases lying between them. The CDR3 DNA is TGCGCCAGCAGCCAAGAAGCTGGGAACCTAGCTAGCACAGATACGCAGTATTTT. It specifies CASSQEAGNLASTDTQYF.